The 18 T cell receptor beta chains presented below share a single source sample, sequenced in a study of post-analysis software for immune sequencing data. Whole-study results and caveats: The five TRBV segments detected at higher frequency in patients than in controls included TRBV5-6, TRBV5-1 and TRBV20-1.

cDNA libraries of TCR beta carried unique molecular identifiers. TCRdb redid the calling of the PCR reads with MiXCR, one entry per CDR3 protein. The sample yields 250,000 to 300,000 distinct CDR3 sequences, 35% to 40% seen once. Antigen specificity for these receptors is unknown. The sample was blood. The receptors were sampled from a girl aged 10-17 years with multiple sclerosis.

This clonotype came up many times. The chain combines TRBV20-1 with TRBJ1-1, with D maybe TRBD1 (6 bases). This CDR3 is built from 14 residues. The V end lost 6 bases, the J end lost 1 base, and 15 bases lay between the germline ends. Germline V gene sequence: CDR1 DFQATT, CDR2 SNEGSKA (reference sequence). CDR3: CSATQGGPNTEAFF. In nucleotides, the CDR3 is TGCAGTGCAACTCAAGGGGGGCCGAACACTGAAGCTTTCTTT.

Many counts were recorded for this clonotype. The rearrangement uses TRBV14 and TRBJ2-1; 11 nucleotides line up with TRBD2. CDR3 length equals 18 residues. In germline, CDR1 is SGHDN, CDR2 FVKESK. The trim removed 3 bases at V and 1 base at J, leaving 8 bases unmatched. The CDR3 is CASSQGLGLAESYNEQFF. The CDR3 DNA reads as TGTGCCAGCAGCCAGGGTCTGGGACTAGCGGAATCCTACAATGAGCAGTTCTTC.

This clonotype was observed at least ten times. The gene calls are TRBV20-1 and TRBJ2-3; no clear D gene. The CDR3 totals 11 residues. Germline CDR1 reads DFQATT; CDR2 reads SNEGSKA (reference sequence). The V and J ends lost 7 bases and 2 bases respectively, with 7 bases between them. CDR3 residues: CSVSPTDTQYF. CDR3 DNA: TGCAGTGTCTCTCCCACAGATACGCAGTATTTT.

At least ten counts were recorded for this clonotype. The rearrangement links TRBV18 to TRBJ1-6, with a tentative D call TRBD1 (6 bases). Germline CDR1 and CDR2: KGHSH and LQKENI. V dropped 3 bases and J dropped 6 bases, with 21 bases sitting between them. The CDR3 spans 18 residues. The CDR3 loop reads CASSPREFHDRINSPLHF. The CDR3 nucleotides read TGTGCCAGCTCACCCAGAGAATTTCACGACAGGATTAATTCACCCCTCCACTTT.

This clonotype was observed many times. J is TRBJ2-1 and V is TRBV3-1; D is unclear. The V end lost 0 bases, the J end lost 0 bases, and 9 bases lay between the germline ends. Germline V lookup: CDR1 LGHDT, CDR2 YNNKEL (reference sequence). The CDR3 loop spans 16 amino acids. The DNA for the CDR3 is TGTGCCAGCAGCCAAGATTCCGTCCCCTCCTACAATGAGCAGTTCTTC. It is translated as CASSQDSVPSYNEQFF.

This clonotype occurred a few times. A much more abundant neighbour one base away suggests this may be a read error. This chain links TRBV7-9 with TRBJ2-5, with D perhaps assigned TRBD1 or TRBD2 (5 bases each). Germline V gene data show CDR1 as SEHNR and CDR2 as FQNEAQ (reference sequence). The CDR3 runs 14 residues. Here the CDR3 reads CASNLIGGRETQYF. The CDR3 nucleotides are TGTGCCAGCAACTTAATTGGGGGACGAGAGACCCAGTACTTC. The full variable domain, completed using reference TRBV7-9 and TRBJ2-5, is DTGVSQNPRHKITKRGQNVTFRCDPISEHNRLYWYRQTLGQGPEFLTYFQNEAQLEKSRLLSDRFSAERPKGSFSTLEIQRTEQGDSAMYLCASNLIGGRETQYFGPGTRLLVL.

This clonotype occurred many times. The chain is built from TRBV11-1 and TRBJ2-7; TRBD2 matches at 8 bases. CDR1 SGHAT and CDR2 FQDESV come from the germline V gene (reference sequence). The CDR3 length is 14 residues. J lost 3 bases, V lost 3 bases, and 4 bases had no gene match. CDR3 nucleotides: TGTGCCAGCAGCTTGAGCGGGAGTGTCTACGAGCAGTACTTC. Translating gives CASSLSGSVYEQYF. The whole variable domain, remainder taken from reference TRBV11-1 and TRBJ2-7, is EAEVAQSPRYKITEKSQAVAFWCDPISGHATLYWYRQILGQGPELLVQFQDESVVDDSQLPKDRFSAERLKGVDSTLKIQPAELGDSAMYLCASSLSGSVYEQYFGPGTRLTVT.

In this sample, this clonotype turned up many times. The chain recombines TRBV7-9 with TRBJ2-5; no reliable D call. V was pared by 8 bases and J by 2 bases, with 6 bases between. Germline CDR1 SEHNR, CDR2 FQNEAQ (reference sequence). This CDR3 region has 11 residues. CDR3 amino acids: CASGLQETQYF. The CDR3 DNA is TGTGCCAGCGGTCTACAAGAGACCCAGTACTTC.

This clonotype was recorded at least ten times. V is TRBV4-1 and J is TRBJ1-1; tentative D call: TRBD1 (5 bases). The CDR3 loop spans 14 amino acids. Deletions cut 4 bases from V and 3 bases from J, with 12 bases between. In germline, CDR1 is MGHRA, CDR2 YSYEKL. This CDR3 is CASSPTWGDTEAFF. The CDR3 coding sequence is TGCGCCAGCAGCCCGACCTGGGGGGACACTGAAGCTTTCTTT.

As regards this clonotype: A much larger clone lies one base from this, so it may be a read error. This rearrangement joins TRBV3-1 to TRBJ2-3; D is perhaps TRBD2 (5 bases). CDR1 and CDR2 (germline): LGHDT, YNNKEL (reference sequence). The CDR3 runs 14 residues. This CDR3 is CASSHRGSAETQYF. CDR3 sequence (DNA): TGTGCCAGCAGCCACCGGGGATCGGCAGAGACGCAGTATTTT.

The V call is TRBV3-1, the J call TRBJ2-1; 8 nucleotides agree with TRBD1. V lost 4 bases, J lost 9 bases, and 5 bases stayed unmatched. This CDR3 region has 13 residues. The germline CDR1 and CDR2 sequences are LGHDT and YNNKEL (reference sequence). CDR3 region: CASSPRTGPEQFF. Here the CDR3 DNA reads TGTGCCAGCAGCCCCCGGACAGGGCCTGAGCAGTTCTTC.

This clonotype was seen a handful of times. The V call is TRBV9, the J call TRBJ2-2, with a tentative D call TRBD1 (5 bases). From germline, CDR1 is SGDLS and CDR2 YYNGEE. The ends were cut back, 4 bases at V and 4 bases at J, with 20 bases in the middle. This CDR3 spans 17 amino acids. The CDR3, as DNA: TGTGCCAGCAGCCTTAGAGGTAACAGGCCAATCACCGGGGAGCTGTTTTTT. This gives the protein CASSLRGNRPITGELFF.

With respect to this clonotype: It may be a read error: a sequence one base away is much more abundant. The V call is TRBV20-1, the J call TRBJ2-5, with D possibly called TRBD1 or TRBD2 (6 bases each). Trimming took off 0 bases at V and 1 base at J, with 15 bases between the two ends. The CDR3 consists of 16 residues. Germline V gene data show CDR1 as DFQATT and CDR2 as SNEGSKA (reference sequence). The CDR3 protein is CSARDSEGGPQETQYF. For the CDR3, the DNA is TGCAGTGCTAGAGATTCCGAGGGGGGCCCCCAAGAGACCCAGTACTTC.

This clonotype occurred a few times. J is TRBJ2-1 and V is TRBV19, with TRBD2 matching over 9 bases. The trim removed 7 bases at V and 8 bases at J, leaving 6 bases unmatched. Germline lookup yields CDR1 LNHDA and CDR2 SQIVND (reference sequence). This CDR3 spans 13 amino acids. For the CDR3, the DNA is TGTGCCAGTACTCGCGGGAGGGCCTATGAGCAGTTCTTC. Translating gives CASTRGRAYEQFF.

V and J are TRBV6-6 and TRBJ2-1, with 7 bases fitting TRBD1. CDR1 MNHNY and CDR2 SVGAGI come from the germline V gene (reference sequence). The V gene end was trimmed by 6 bases and the J gene end by 8 bases; junction bases not matched to a gene: 10. This CDR3 has 14 residues. DNA of the CDR3: TGTGCCAGCAGCTCCAGGAGAAGGGGGCATGAGCAGTTCTTC. Protein product: CASSSRRRGHEQFF.

This clonotype was picked up many times. This sequence joins TRBV7-8 and TRBJ2-1; 8 bases agree with TRBD2. The CDR3 length is 18 residues. V was clipped by 2 bases and J by 5 bases; unmatched bases: 14. Germline V gene sequence: CDR1 SGHVS, CDR2 FQNEAQ. Here the CDR3 DNA reads TGTGCCAGCAGCTTAAGGCCGGGGGGGCCCGGTTGGGACAATGAGCAGTTCTTC. Its protein is CASSLRPGGPGWDNEQFF.

This clonotype came up many times. The chain joins TRBV14 to TRBJ2-3; the D gene is possibly TRBD1 (6 bases). Deletions cut 6 bases from V and 2 bases from J, with 12 bases between. This CDR3 contains 14 residues. CDR1 SGHDN and CDR2 FVKESK come from the germline V gene. Here the CDR3 reads CASRGDRFTDTQYF. In DNA form, the CDR3 reads TGTGCCAGCAGGGGTGACAGGTTCACAGATACGCAGTATTTT.

In this sample, this clonotype turned up a few times. The chain recombines TRBV29-1 with TRBJ2-5, with a tentative D call TRBD1 (7 bases). Germline V gene sequence: CDR1 SQVTM, CDR2 ANQGSEA. Trimming took 7 bases from V and 4 from J, leaving 13 bases between them. The CDR3 consists of 12 residues. As DNA, the CDR3 is TGCAGCGCAGGGGGGCTGGCAGAGACCCAGTACTTC. Translation: CSAGGLAETQYF.